Below, 18 T cell receptor beta chains from the same sample are listed, as sequenced in a study of T cells in Graves' hyperthyroidism and ophthalmopathy. TCR beta CDR3 sequences were amplified from RNA transcripts. A first-round RT-PCR of the TCR CDR3 used the HTBI primer set. TCRdb independently ran MiXCR on the multiplex PCR reads; one entry per CDR3 protein. The sample carries 600,000 or so distinct CDR3 sequences, approximately 44% recorded once. The sequenced sample was peripheral blood or thyroid tissue (not recorded which). Receptors originate from a young woman with Graves' hyperthyroidism.

A few counts support this clonotype. The V gene is TRBV20-1, the J gene TRBJ1-2; 8 nucleotides align to TRBD1. V dropped 0 bases and J dropped 0; count of bases not matched to a gene: 3. The CDR3 totals 15 residues. Germline V gives CDR1 DFQATT, CDR2 SNEGSKA (reference sequence). The CDR3 region has the DNA TGCAGTGCTAGAGATAACAGGGGGACTAACTATGGCTACACCTTC. Its protein is CSARDNRGTNYGYTF.

This chain connects TRBV10-3 to TRBJ1-5; TRBD1 agrees at 9 bases. The CDR3 contains 15 residues. Germline V gene data show CDR1 as ENHRY and CDR2 as SYGVKD. V was clipped by 10 bases and J by 6 bases; unmatched bases: 13. CDR3 residues: CATPPRTGEAQPQHF. CDR3 nucleotides: TGTGCCACCCCTCCTAGGACAGGGGAGGCTCAGCCCCAGCATTTT.

This clonotype was counted between two and nine times. V is TRBV5-6 and J is TRBJ1-2, with TRBD1 matching 8 bases. This CDR3 is built from 14 residues. Germline CDR1 reads SGHDT; CDR2 reads YYEEEE. V shed 2 bases, J shed 7 bases, and the junction held 7 bases outside the gene matches. The CDR3 bases are TGTGCCAGCAGCTTCTCGGCAGGGGGCCTTGGCTACACCTTC. Residues: CASSFSAGGLGYTF.

The rearrangement joins TRBV7-6 to TRBJ2-7; 8 bases are a match to TRBD1. CDR1 and CDR2 from the germline V gene are SGHVS and FNYEAQ. Trimming cost V 8 bases and J 7 bases; bases outside gene matches: 10. This CDR3 contains 13 residues. This CDR3 is CASGQGAPLEQYF. CDR3 coding DNA: TGTGCCAGCGGACAGGGCGCGCCCCTGGAGCAGTACTTC.

The chain combines TRBV19 with TRBJ2-3; TRBD2 matches 10 bases. This CDR3 is 14 amino acids long. After removal of 9 bases from V and 3 bases from J, the junction contained 6 bases not matched to a gene. Germline-derived CDR1 and CDR2 are LNHDA and SQIVND (reference sequence). The DNA of the CDR3 is TGTGCCAGCGCTAGCGGGAGTACGACAGATACGCAGTATTTT. This sequence encodes CASASGSTTDTQYF. The whole variable domain, remainder taken from reference TRBV19 and TRBJ2-3, is DGGITQSPKYLFRKEGQNVTLSCEQNLNHDAMYWYRQDPGQGLRLIYYSQIVNDFQKGDIAEGYSVSREKKESFPLTVTSAQKNPTAFYLCASASGSTTDTQYFGPGTRLTVL.

The chain is built from TRBV2 and TRBJ2-5; the D gene is possibly TRBD1 (5 bases). CDR1 and CDR2 from the germline V gene are SNHLY and FYNNEI. The CDR3 sequence is 13 residues long. V was clipped by 4 bases and J by 5 bases, with 11 bases between them. The DNA of the CDR3 is TGTGCCAGCAGTGTAGGGGCCGGGGAGACCCAGTACTTC. Protein: CASSVGAGETQYF.

This chain links TRBV20-1 with TRBJ1-2; D unresolved. This CDR3 has 14 amino acids. Germline V CDR1 and CDR2: DFQATT, SNEGSKA (reference sequence). V was trimmed by 1 base and J by 3 bases, leaving 12 bases between them. CDR3 residues: CSARGLAADYGYTF. DNA of the CDR3: TGCAGTGCTAGAGGGTTGGCGGCGGACTATGGCTACACCTTC.

The CDR3 nucleotides are TGCGCCAGCAGCCCCGTTCCGGGCAGGGTCGCCTACGAGCAGTACTTC. This encodes CASSPVPGRVAYEQYF. V usage is TRBV4-1 and J usage is TRBJ2-7; tentatively, D is TRBD1 (5 bases). V was trimmed by 4 bases and J by 2 bases, leaving 18 bases between them. This CDR3 region has 16 residues. The germline V gene encodes CDR1 MGHRA and CDR2 YSYEKL.

The chain links TRBV7-3 to TRBJ2-5; tentative D call: TRBD2 (5 bases). The CDR3 is made up of 12 amino acids. Germline CDR1 reads SGHTA; CDR2 reads FQGTGA. As DNA, the CDR3 is TGTGCAAATGCCGCCGGGAAAGAGACCCAGTACTTC. Translating it yields CANAAGKETQYF.

V is TRBV25-1 and J is TRBJ1-6, with a possible D match to TRBD1 (5 bases). The length of the CDR3 is 13 residues. V was trimmed by 8 bases and J by 8 bases, leaving 13 bases between them. Germline V gene sequence: CDR1 MGHDK, CDR2 SYGVNS. CDR3 region: CASRRGADSPLHF. DNA for the CDR3: TGTGCCAGCCGGAGGGGAGCTGATTCACCCCTCCACTTT.

This chain uses TRBV20-1 with TRBJ1-2; D remains unclear. V lost 1 base and J lost 4, with 10 bases in between. The length of the CDR3 is 13 residues. Germline assignment: CDR1 DFQATT and CDR2 SNEGSKA (reference sequence). The CDR3 DNA reads TGCAGTGCTAGAGGCCAGACTCTCTATGGCTACACCTTC. It codes for CSARGQTLYGYTF.

Ten or more counts support this clonotype. V gene TRBV7-6 combines with J gene TRBJ2-7; 9 nucleotides line up with TRBD1. J gave up 3 bases and V 5 bases, and 5 bases lay outside the gene matches. CDR1 is SGHVS, CDR2 FNYEAQ, per germline. CDR3 size: 14 residues. The chain's CDR3 is CASSHPGQGYEQYF. As DNA, the CDR3 is TGTGCCAGCAGCCATCCGGGACAGGGCTACGAGCAGTACTTC.

This chain connects TRBV29-1 to TRBJ1-2; TRBD1 might be the D (6 bases). Germline CDR1 and CDR2: SQVTM and ANQGSEA. V lost 4 bases to trimming and J lost 6 bases, with 12 bases between them. The CDR3 consists of 12 residues. The CDR3 is CSVVAGADGYTF. CDR3 sequence (DNA): TGCAGCGTTGTCGCAGGGGCTGATGGCTACACCTTC.

The gene calls are TRBV15 and TRBJ2-5; D gene ambiguous. Germline loops: CDR1 LNHNV, CDR2 YYDKDF (reference sequence). The CDR3 has 10 residues. Trimming stripped 1 base from V and 7 bases from J, with 1 base between. CDR3 loop: CATSRGTQYF. DNA for the CDR3: TGTGCCACCAGCAGAGGGACCCAGTACTTC. The whole variable domain, remainder taken from reference TRBV15 and TRBJ2-5, is DAMVIQNPRYQVTQFGKPVTLSCSQTLNHNVMYWYQQKSSQAPKLLFHYYDKDFNNEADTPDNFQSRRPNTSFCFLDIRSPGLGDTAMYLCATSRGTQYFGPGTRLLVL.

This chain connects TRBV5-1 to TRBJ2-7; 7 bases fit TRBD2. J lost 3 bases, V lost 6 bases, and 6 bases had no gene match. The CDR3 runs to 13 residues. CDR1 SGHRS and CDR2 YFSETQ come from the germline V gene. CDR3: CASIGTNDYEQYF. CDR3 in DNA: TGCGCCAGCATCGGGACTAACGACTACGAGCAGTACTTC.

The rearrangement links TRBV29-1 to TRBJ2-5, with D perhaps matching TRBD1 (6 bases). The CDR3 contains 12 residues. V lost 8 bases and J lost 5, with 15 bases in between. In germline, CDR1 is SQVTM, CDR2 ANQGSEA. CDR3 DNA sequence: TGCAGCTCACTAACAGGGTCCGAGACCCAGTACTTC. As protein: CSSLTGSETQYF.

This clonotype was detected a few times. The chain joins TRBV19 to TRBJ1-1; weak D call: TRBD1 (5 bases). This CDR3 has 15 residues. The germline V gene encodes CDR1 LNHDA and CDR2 SQIVND (reference sequence). V dropped 2 bases and J dropped 2 bases, with 12 bases sitting between them. CDR3 amino acids: CASSIWGEGNTEAFF. CDR3 sequence (DNA): TGTGCCAGTAGTATATGGGGGGAAGGAAACACTGAAGCTTTCTTT. Filled out from reference TRBV19 and TRBJ1-1, the complete variable domain reads DGGITQSPKYLFRKEGQNVTLSCEQNLNHDAMYWYRQDPGQGLRLIYYSQIVNDFQKGDIAEGYSVSREKKESFPLTVTSAQKNPTAFYLCASSIWGEGNTEAFFGQGTRLTVV.

The V call is TRBV20-1, the J call TRBJ1-2, with 9 positions matching TRBD1. Losses at the gene ends were 6 bases for V and 6 bases for J; bases not matched to a gene: 14. The CDR3 totals 15 residues. CDR1 and CDR2 (germline): DFQATT, SNEGSKA (reference sequence). The CDR3 here is CSARPGQGYSHGYTF. The DNA for the CDR3 is TGCAGTGCGAGGCCGGGACAGGGTTATTCGCATGGCTACACCTTC.